The 26 T cell receptor beta chains below were found in one sample sequenced in a study of cytomegalovirus exposure and HLA in healthy donors. The PCR was carried out with 60 Vbeta primers and 13 Jbeta primers. Only in-frame clones appear in the TCRdb table, and some are missing; sequencing was by immunoSEQ multiplex PCR. Among more than 70,000 clones listed, about 74% were seen once. Sequences were obtained from PBMCs. The receptor source for this set is a man aged 40-55 years in good health and CMV-seronegative.

The chain recombines TRBV19 with TRBJ1-1; D gene ambiguous. CDR1 and CDR2 (germline): LNHDA, SQIVND (reference sequence). Between the trimmed V and J ends, which lost 0 bases and 5 bases, there was a span of 7 bases. This CDR3 has 13 residues. The CDR3 nucleotides are TGTGCCAGTAGTATAGATGGGAGTACTGAAGCTTTCTTT. As protein: CASSIDGSTEAFF.

This chain connects TRBV7-3 to TRBJ1-1; D not resolved. Germline values: CDR1 SGHTA, CDR2 FQGTGA. The CDR3 extends over 14 amino acids. Trimming shortened V by 2 bases and J by 1 base, and 8 bases separated the two germline ends. In DNA, the CDR3 is TGTGCCAGCAGCTTACTAGGTGGGAACACTGAAGCTTTCTTT. It translates to CASSLLGGNTEAFF.

This chain joins TRBV7-9 and TRBJ2-2; D remains unclear. The CDR3 has 13 residues. The V gene lost 4 bases and the J gene lost 7 bases, with 10 bases spanning the gap. Germline V gene sequence: CDR1 SEHNR, CDR2 FQNEAQ (reference sequence). CDR3 DNA sequence: TGTGCCAGCAGCTCGGTCGTGAGCGGGGAGCTGTTTTTT. It encodes CASSSVVSGELFF.

The chain employs TRBV10-3 and TRBJ1-5; no firm D call. Trimming stripped 4 bases from V and 0 bases from J, with 4 bases between. CDR3 length equals 13 residues. Germline assignment: CDR1 ENHRY and CDR2 SYGVKD. The CDR3 DNA reads TGTGCCATCAGTGGACTTAGCAATCAGCCCCAGCATTTT. Its protein product is CAISGLSNQPQHF.

The chain uses TRBV5-4 and TRBJ2-4, with 9 bases matching TRBD1. J lost 0 bases, V lost 4 bases, and 8 bases had no gene match. The CDR3 runs to 17 residues. Germline lookup yields CDR1 SGHNT and CDR2 YYREEE (reference sequence). The CDR3 DNA reads TGTGCCAGCAGCGTATGGACAGGGGCGGAAGCCAAAAACATTCAGTACTTC. The encoded protein is CASSVWTGAEAKNIQYF. Complete variable domain (other parts from reference TRBV5-4 and TRBJ2-4): ETGVTQSPTHLIKTRGQQVTLRCSSQSGHNTVSWYQQALGQGPQFIFQYYREEENGRGNFPPRFSGLQFPNYSSELNVNALELDDSALYLCASSVWTGAEAKNIQYFGAGTRLSVL.

This clone has more than one count but fewer than ten. V is TRBV7-3 and J is TRBJ2-2, with 13 nucleotides matching TRBD2. From germline, CDR1 is SGHTA and CDR2 FQGTGA. Trimming removed 2 bases from V and 4 bases from J; junction bases left unmatched: 4. There are 17 residues in the CDR3. The chain's CDR3 is CASSLSGTSGATGELFF. In nucleotides, the CDR3 is TGTGCCAGCAGCTTATCCGGGACTAGCGGGGCCACCGGGGAGCTGTTTTTT.

The V gene is TRBV6-1, the J gene TRBJ1-6, with 7 positions matching TRBD1. With 5 bases clipped from V and 6 bases from J, the junction kept 4 bases outside the gene matches. Per germline, CDR1 MNHNS and CDR2 SASEGT. CDR3 length: 14 residues. The CDR3 bases are TGTGCCAGCAGTTATGACAGGGTTAATTCACCCCTCCACTTT. Translating gives CASSYDRVNSPLHF.

This chain joins TRBV6-5 and TRBJ1-6; D is uncertain. The CDR3 runs 14 residues. Trimming removed 8 bases from V and 7 bases from J, with 15 bases in between. Germline CDR1 is MNHEY and CDR2 is SVGAGI. The CDR3 region has the DNA TGTGCCAGCTCTTCATTTCCGGGAAATTCACCCCTCCACTTT. This codes for CASSSFPGNSPLHF.

CDR3 sequence: CASSSNPGGSPLHF. The CDR3 DNA reads TGTGCCAGCAGTTCAAACCCGGGGGGGTCACCCCTCCACTTT. This chain links TRBV2 with TRBJ1-6; the D gene is possibly TRBD1 (5 bases). V was pared by 5 bases and J by 10 bases, with 15 bases between. In germline, CDR1 is SNHLY, CDR2 FYNNEI. This CDR3 comprises 14 residues.

V gene TRBV10-3 combines with J gene TRBJ1-3; D perhaps matches TRBD1 (5 bases). CDR1 ENHRY and CDR2 SYGVKD come from the germline V gene. V lost 3 bases and J 6 bases, leaving 12 bases between the germline ends. The CDR3 has 14 residues. The CDR3 loop is CAISDREGQNTIYF. DNA for the CDR3: TGTGCCATCAGTGATAGGGAGGGGCAAAACACCATATATTTT.

The chain couples TRBV4-2 to TRBJ2-1; TRBD1 aligns across 7 bases. The trim removed 4 bases at V and 4 bases at J, leaving 10 bases unmatched. This CDR3 has 16 residues. CDR1 is LGHNA and CDR2 is YNFKEQ in the germline V gene. CDR3 loop: CASSPQGQESYNEQFF. The CDR3 nucleotides are TGTGCCAGCAGCCCTCAAGGACAGGAATCTTACAATGAGCAGTTCTTC.

The chain couples TRBV7-3 to TRBJ1-2; 9 bases match TRBD1. V shed 4 bases and J 4 bases; nucleotides not matched to a gene: 4. Germline CDR1 SGHTA, CDR2 FQGTGA. This CDR3 region has 14 residues. Here the CDR3 reads CASSSGQGSYGYTF. CDR3 nucleotides: TGTGCCAGCAGCTCGGGACAGGGTTCCTATGGCTACACCTTC. The variable domain in full, completed from reference TRBV7-3 and TRBJ1-2, reads GAGVSQTPSNKVTEKGKYVELRCDPISGHTALYWYRQSLGQGPEFLIYFQGTGAADDSGLPNDRFFAVRPEGSVSTLKIQRTERGDSAVYLCASSSGQGSYGYTFGSGTRLTVV.

J is TRBJ2-7 and V is TRBV4-2; possible D gene TRBD1, 6 bases. The CDR3 has 15 amino acids. The germline V and J ends were trimmed by 5 bases and 6 bases, with 20 bases remaining between them. CDR1 is LGHNA and CDR2 is YNFKEQ in the germline V gene. CDR3 region: CASSWDKTNSGEQYF. The DNA for the CDR3 is TGTGCCAGCAGCTGGGACAAAACCAACTCGGGCGAGCAGTACTTC.

CDR3 loop: CASTGGRYNEQFF. In DNA form, the CDR3 reads TGTGCCAGCACGGGGGGTCGCTACAATGAGCAGTTCTTC. This sequence joins TRBV28 and TRBJ2-1, with 7 bases fitting TRBD2. Germline CDR1 reads MDHEN; CDR2 reads SYDVKM. Germline trimming cut 7 bases from V and 3 bases from J; bases unmatched to any gene: 3. The CDR3 is made up of 13 amino acids. Combining the CDR3 with reference TRBV28 and TRBJ2-1 gives the whole variable domain DVKVTQSSRYLVKRTGEKVFLECVQDMDHENMFWYRQDPGLGLRLIYFSYDVKMKEKGDIPEGYSVSREKKERFSLILESASTNQTSMYLCASTGGRYNEQFFGPGTRLTVL.

The chain uses TRBV11-1 and TRBJ2-3; 9 nucleotides line up with TRBD2. This CDR3 region has 15 residues. Germline loops: CDR1 SGHAT, CDR2 FQDESV (reference sequence). With V trimmed by 7 bases and J by 3 bases, 8 bases remained unmatched. This chain's CDR3 is CASTPGLAGTDTQYF. CDR3 DNA sequence: TGTGCCAGCACCCCCGGGCTAGCGGGGACAGATACGCAGTATTTT. Full variable domain (missing parts from reference TRBV11-1 and TRBJ2-3): EAEVAQSPRYKITEKSQAVAFWCDPISGHATLYWYRQILGQGPELLVQFQDESVVDDSQLPKDRFSAERLKGVDSTLKIQPAELGDSAMYLCASTPGLAGTDTQYFGPGTRLTVL.

The CDR3 region is CATSSPTKGDYEQYF. CDR3 coding DNA: TGTGCCACCAGCAGTCCCACTAAGGGGGACTACGAGCAGTACTTC. This sequence joins TRBV15 and TRBJ2-7; maybe TRBD1 (6 bases). Per the germline V gene, CDR1 is LNHNV and CDR2 is YYDKDF (reference sequence). CDR3 length: 15 amino acids. V lost 3 bases and J 3 bases, leaving 15 bases between the germline ends.

Only a few counts were recorded for this clone. CDR3 sequence reads: CASSLTQGWDEQFF. The CDR3 DNA is TGCGCCAGCAGCTTGACACAGGGGTGGGATGAGCAGTTCTTC. This chain uses TRBV5-1 with TRBJ2-1, with 7 positions matching TRBD1. This CDR3 contains 14 residues. CDR1 SGHRS and CDR2 YFSETQ come from the germline V gene. V shed 1 base and J 8 bases; nucleotides not matched to a gene: 6.

This clone was observed a single time. V gene TRBV7-9 combines with J gene TRBJ1-6; D is perhaps TRBD1 (6 bases). The CDR3 is made up of 15 amino acids. Trimming stripped 4 bases from V and 1 base from J, with 8 bases between. CDR1 and CDR2 from the germline V gene are SEHNR and FQNEAQ (reference sequence). In DNA form, the CDR3 reads TGTGCCAGCAGCTCGGGGACATCCTATAATTCACCCCTCCACTTT. This codes for CASSSGTSYNSPLHF.

V and J are TRBV29-1 and TRBJ2-5, with D perhaps TRBD1 (5 bases). The ends were cut back, 3 bases at V and 5 bases at J, with 10 bases in the middle. This CDR3 region has 12 residues. Germline CDR1 and CDR2: SQVTM and ANQGSEA. Written as DNA, the CDR3 is TGCAGCGTTGACTGGGGCGATGAGACCCAGTACTTC. Translated: CSVDWGDETQYF. The variable domain in full, completed from reference TRBV29-1 and TRBJ2-5, reads SAVISQKPSRDICQRGTSLTIQCQVDSQVTMMFWYRQQPGQSLTLIATANQGSEATYESGFVIDKFPISRPNLTFSTLTVSNMSPEDSSIYLCSVDWGDETQYFGPGTRLLVL.

This sequence joins TRBV7-2 and TRBJ1-5, with a tentative D call TRBD1 (5 bases). Trimming took 6 bases from V and 4 from J, leaving 10 bases between them. The CDR3 covers 13 residues. CDR1 SGHTA and CDR2 FQGNSA come from the germline V gene. CDR3 sequence reads: CASRGGSNQPQHF. The DNA for the CDR3 is TGTGCCAGCAGGGGGGGTTCTAATCAGCCCCAGCATTTT.

The rearrangement joins TRBV7-2 to TRBJ1-2; TRBD1 matches 8 bases. The ends lost 1 base at V and 4 bases at J; junction bases unmatched: 5. Germline V gene lookup returns CDR1 SGHTA and CDR2 FQGNSA. The CDR3 has 15 residues. The CDR3 region is CASSLGTGTPYGYTF. The CDR3 nucleotides are TGTGCCAGCAGCTTAGGGACAGGGACCCCCTATGGCTACACCTTC.

This chain links TRBV4-3 with TRBJ2-7, with D perhaps TRBD1 (5 bases). The CDR3 consists of 16 residues. Trimming stripped 0 bases from V and 2 bases from J, with 14 bases between. Germline CDR1 is LGHNA and CDR2 is YSLEER. CDR3 in amino acids: CASSQELGVNAYEQYF. CDR3 bases: TGCGCCAGCAGCCAAGAGCTAGGGGTGAACGCCTACGAGCAGTACTTC.

The CDR3 DNA sequence: TGTGCCAGCAGCATTAACAGGGGGCCGGGGAATGAGCAGTTCTTC. Protein: CASSINRGPGNEQFF. The gene calls are TRBV7-3 and TRBJ2-1; 9 bases match TRBD1. The CDR3 is 15 amino acids. V lost 5 bases, J lost 7 bases, and 9 bases stayed unmatched. Germline V gives CDR1 SGHTA, CDR2 FQGTGA.

This sequence joins TRBV2 and TRBJ2-7, with 14 bases that match TRBD2. Germline loops: CDR1 SNHLY, CDR2 FYNNEI. This CDR3 is 17 amino acids long. Trimming took 7 bases from V and 1 from J; bases not matched to a gene: 9. The CDR3 region is CASTGLAGGSGSYEQYF. The CDR3 DNA is TGTGCCAGCACTGGACTAGCGGGGGGCTCGGGATCCTACGAGCAGTACTTC.

The rearrangement uses TRBV5-6 and TRBJ2-5; the D is unclear. The germline V and J ends were trimmed by 1 base and 5 bases, with 12 bases remaining between them. The germline CDR1 and CDR2 sequences are SGHDT and YYEEEE. The CDR3 length is 14 residues. The CDR3 nucleotides read TGTGCCAGCAGCTTGAAGCTTACCGGGGAGACCCAGTACTTC. Translation: CASSLKLTGETQYF.

This clone was seen a few times. The chain carries TRBV4-2 and TRBJ2-4, with D perhaps TRBD2 (6 bases). Trimming left V 0 bases short and J 0 bases short, with 21 bases between. Germline CDR1 reads LGHNA; CDR2 reads YNFKEQ. The CDR3 has 20 amino acids. CDR3 coding DNA: TGTGCCAGCAGCCAAGAAGGCAGCGCGGGGAAAACTCTAGCCAAAAACATTCAGTACTTC. This translates into CASSQEGSAGKTLAKNIQYF.